Following are 16 T cell receptor beta chains from one sample sequenced in a study of human T cells and chemical hapten exposure. Time point here: healthy volunteer bleed at 6 weeks. The total RNA was obtained from whole blood that was not fractionated. TCRdb recomputed calls from the RACE reads with MiXCR, one row per CDR3 protein. The sample shows 35,000 to 50,000 distinct CDR3 sequences, 3% to 4% of them seen only once. Sequenced: whole blood. The receptors were gathered from a human donor in good health. Some clones in this sample may be carry-over from other donors' samples.

The sample holds a few counts of this clonotype. This rearrangement joins TRBV5-1 to TRBJ1-1, with D unresolved. CDR1 is SGHRS and CDR2 is YFSETQ in the germline V gene. The CDR3 has 15 residues. Trimming took off 3 bases at V and 1 base at J, with 13 bases between the two ends. Written as DNA, the CDR3 is TGCGCCAGCAGCTCCGAACGGGCCAGGAACACTGAAGCTTTCTTT. It encodes CASSSERARNTEAFF. Drawing the rest from reference TRBV5-1 and TRBJ1-1, the complete variable domain is KAGVTQTPRYLIKTRGQQVTLSCSPISGHRSVSWYQQTPGQGLQFLFEYFSETQRNKGNFPGRFSGRQFSNSRSEMNVSTLELGDSALYLCASSSERARNTEAFFGQGTRLTVV.

In this sample, this clonotype turned up many times. The chain uses TRBV6-5 and TRBJ2-6; D might be TRBD2 (5 bases). The germline gives CDR1 MNHEY, CDR2 SVGAGI. The ends were cut back, 6 bases at V and 0 bases at J, with 12 bases in the middle. This CDR3 is built from 16 residues. The CDR3 nucleotides are TGTGCCAGCAGCAGGACGGGGAGCTCTGGGGCCAACGTCCTGACTTTC. Translated: CASSRTGSSGANVLTF.

Ten or more counts support this clonotype. V is TRBV11-2 and J is TRBJ2-5; 7 bases line up with TRBD1. The CDR3 consists of 15 residues. With 3 bases clipped from V and 0 bases from J, the junction kept 4 bases outside the gene matches. The germline CDR1 and CDR2 sequences are SGHAT and FQNNGV. This CDR3 is CASSFATGNQETQYF. In nucleotides, the CDR3 is TGTGCCAGCAGCTTTGCGACAGGGAACCAAGAGACCCAGTACTTC.

This clonotype was counted at least ten times. V usage is TRBV7-2 and J usage is TRBJ2-3; maybe TRBD1 (6 bases). The germline V gene encodes CDR1 SGHTA and CDR2 FQGNSA. This CDR3 spans 14 amino acids. V lost 3 bases, J lost 2 bases, and 9 bases lay in between. CDR3 sequence reads: CASSFGQYTDTQYF. The DNA for the CDR3 is TGTGCCAGCAGCTTCGGACAGTACACAGATACGCAGTATTTT.

This clonotype has a count of ten or more. The V gene is TRBV30, the J gene TRBJ1-4; D is ambiguous. Germline V gives CDR1 GTSNPN, CDR2 SVGIG (reference sequence). This CDR3 contains 12 residues. V lost 5 bases and J lost 8, with 12 bases in between. This CDR3 is CAWSAALEKLFF. As DNA, the CDR3 is TGTGCCTGGTCGGCCGCGTTGGAAAAACTGTTTTTT.

This clonotype appeared many times. The rearrangement joins TRBV28 to TRBJ1-2, with D hard to call. Per the germline V gene, CDR1 is MDHEN and CDR2 is SYDVKM. The V end lost 1 base, the J end lost 5 bases, and 11 bases lay between the germline ends. CDR3 length: 14 amino acids. The CDR3 spells CASSLLGTDYGYTF. CDR3 bases: TGTGCCAGCAGTTTATTAGGAACGGATTATGGCTACACCTTC.

This clonotype showed up many times. The chain employs TRBV5-4 and TRBJ2-2; 7 nucleotides agree with TRBD1. Trimming took 5 bases from V and 10 from J; bases not matched to a gene: 11. Germline V gives CDR1 SGHNT, CDR2 YYREEE (reference sequence). CDR3 size: 14 residues. CDR3 nucleotides: TGTGCCAGCAGTCCACAGGGGCGCGAGGCGGAGCTGTTTTTT. Its translation: CASSPQGREAELFF.

This clonotype was seen many times. The chain is built from TRBV9 and TRBJ2-2; D might be TRBD2 (5 bases). Trimming removed 0 bases at V and 0 bases at J, with 12 bases between. Germline V gene data show CDR1 as SGDLS and CDR2 as YYNGEE. This CDR3 region has 17 residues. CDR3 coding DNA: TGTGCCAGCAGCGTAGTAAGAAGCGGAGCGAACACCGGGGAGCTGTTTTTT. Its translation: CASSVVRSGANTGELFF.

This clonotype has more than one count but fewer than ten. This sequence joins TRBV28 and TRBJ1-5, with D unclear. Germline CDR1 reads MDHEN; CDR2 reads SYDVKM. V lost 2 bases and J 1 base, leaving 12 bases between the germline ends. The CDR3 consists of 16 residues. The CDR3 loop is CASSLEGGRSNQPQHF. DNA of the CDR3: TGTGCCAGCAGTTTAGAGGGCGGACGAAGCAATCAGCCCCAGCATTTT.

This clonotype came up many times. The chain combines TRBV20-1 with TRBJ1-1; 7 bases fit TRBD1. Germline assignment: CDR1 DFQATT and CDR2 SNEGSKA (reference sequence). The CDR3 covers 11 residues. V lost 5 bases and J lost 11; bases outside the gene matches: 8. The CDR3 DNA follows: TGCAGTGCTTACCTACAGGGGTGGGCTTTCTTT. Translation: CSAYLQGWAFF.

V is TRBV7-9 and J is TRBJ1-5, with D tentatively TRBD1 (6 bases). V lost 2 bases, J lost 7 bases, and 6 bases lay in between. Looked up from germline, CDR1 is SEHNR and CDR2 is FQNEAQ (reference sequence). CDR3 size: 12 residues. In nucleotides, the CDR3 is TGTGCCAGCAGCTTAAGGGGGCAGCCCCAGCATTTT. Its protein is CASSLRGQPQHF. The full variable domain, completed using reference TRBV7-9 and TRBJ1-5, is DTGVSQNPRHKITKRGQNVTFRCDPISEHNRLYWYRQTLGQGPEFLTYFQNEAQLEKSRLLSDRFSAERPKGSFSTLEIQRTEQGDSAMYLCASSLRGQPQHFGDGTRLSIL.

This chain joins TRBV7-2 and TRBJ1-2; no firm D call. The germline V gene encodes CDR1 SGHTA and CDR2 FQGNSA. The CDR3 sequence is 14 residues long. Trimming stripped 2 bases from V and 2 bases from J, with 9 bases between. CDR3 in amino acids: CASSLSWENYGYTF. The CDR3 DNA reads TGTGCCAGCAGCTTAAGTTGGGAAAACTATGGCTACACCTTC.

This clonotype was seen many times. The chain couples TRBV30 to TRBJ2-7; 7 positions match TRBD2. This CDR3 has 14 residues. V lost 6 bases and J lost 2; bases outside the gene matches: 10. The germline V gene encodes CDR1 GTSNPN and CDR2 SVGIG (reference sequence). CDR3 DNA: TGTGCCTGTACCGCTGGCGGGAGAGCCTACGAGCAGTACTTC. It specifies CACTAGGRAYEQYF.

This clonotype was detected only a few times. This chain connects TRBV12-3 or TRBV12-4 to TRBJ1-6; 8 nucleotides match TRBD1. The CDR3 extends over 16 amino acids. Trimming at V came to 2 bases and at J to 6 bases, leaving 6 bases not matched to a gene. CDR3 amino acids: CASSLHRGSANSPLHF. In DNA form, the CDR3 reads TGTGCCAGCAGTTTACACAGGGGGAGTGCTAATTCACCCCTCCACTTT.

This clonotype was seen at least ten times. The chain is built from TRBV6-1 and TRBJ2-3; no definite D call. Germline CDR1 MNHNS, CDR2 SASEGT. CDR3 length equals 16 residues. V gave up 2 bases and J gave up 2 bases, with 14 bases separating them. CDR3 nucleotides: TGTGCCAGCAGTGAATTCGTTGGTACATCCACAGATACGCAGTATTTT. Translating gives CASSEFVGTSTDTQYF.

V is TRBV11-2 and J is TRBJ1-2; D gene uncertain. CDR3 size: 12 residues. V was pared by 3 bases and J by 4 bases, with 6 bases between. Germline lookup yields CDR1 SGHAT and CDR2 FQNNGV. CDR3 in DNA: TGTGCCAGCAGCTTTGGAGGCTATGGCTACACCTTC. Its translation: CASSFGGYGYTF. Full variable domain (remainder filled in from reference TRBV11-2 and TRBJ1-2): EAGVAQSPRYKIIEKRQSVAFWCNPISGHATLYWYQQILGQGPKLLIQFQNNGVVDDSQLPKDRFSAERLKGVDSTLKIQPAKLEDSAVYLCASSFGGYGYTFGSGTRLTVV.